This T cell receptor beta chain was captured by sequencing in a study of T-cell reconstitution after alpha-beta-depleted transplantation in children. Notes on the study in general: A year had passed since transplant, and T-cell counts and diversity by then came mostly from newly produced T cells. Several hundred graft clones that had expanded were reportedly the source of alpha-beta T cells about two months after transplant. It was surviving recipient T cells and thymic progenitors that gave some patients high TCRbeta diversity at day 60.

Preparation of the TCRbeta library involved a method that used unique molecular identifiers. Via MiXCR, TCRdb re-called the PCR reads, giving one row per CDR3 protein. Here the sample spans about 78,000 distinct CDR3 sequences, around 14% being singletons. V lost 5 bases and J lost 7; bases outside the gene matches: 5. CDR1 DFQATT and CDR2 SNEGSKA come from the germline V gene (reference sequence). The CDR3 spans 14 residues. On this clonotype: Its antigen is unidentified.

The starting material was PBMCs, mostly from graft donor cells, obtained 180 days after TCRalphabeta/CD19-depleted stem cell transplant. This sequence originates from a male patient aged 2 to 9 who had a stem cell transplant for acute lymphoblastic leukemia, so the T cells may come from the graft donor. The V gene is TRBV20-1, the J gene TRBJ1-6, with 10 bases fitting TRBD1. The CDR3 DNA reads TGCAGTGCTCGACCGGGACAGGGGAATTCACCCCTCCACTTT. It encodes CSARPGQGNSPLHF.